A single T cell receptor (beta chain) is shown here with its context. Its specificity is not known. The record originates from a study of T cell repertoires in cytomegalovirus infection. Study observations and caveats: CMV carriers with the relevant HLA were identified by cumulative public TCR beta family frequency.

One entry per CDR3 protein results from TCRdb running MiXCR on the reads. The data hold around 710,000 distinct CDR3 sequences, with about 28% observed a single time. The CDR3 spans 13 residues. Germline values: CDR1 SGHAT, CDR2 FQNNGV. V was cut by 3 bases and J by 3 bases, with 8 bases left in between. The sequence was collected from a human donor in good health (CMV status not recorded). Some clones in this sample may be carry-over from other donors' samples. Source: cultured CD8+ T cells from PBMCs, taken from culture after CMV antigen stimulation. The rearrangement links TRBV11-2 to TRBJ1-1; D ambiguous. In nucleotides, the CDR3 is TGTGCCAGCAGCTTTTGGGCGGACACTGAAGCTTTCTTT. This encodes CASSFWADTEAFF.